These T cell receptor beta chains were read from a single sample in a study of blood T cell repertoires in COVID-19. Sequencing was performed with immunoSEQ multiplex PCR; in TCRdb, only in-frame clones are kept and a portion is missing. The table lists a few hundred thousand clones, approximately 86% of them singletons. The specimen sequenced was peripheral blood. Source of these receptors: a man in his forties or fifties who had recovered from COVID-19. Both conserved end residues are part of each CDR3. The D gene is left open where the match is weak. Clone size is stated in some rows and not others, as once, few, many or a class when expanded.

CASSSQNTDTQYF	TGTGCCAGCAGTTCCCAGAACACAGATACGCAGTATTTT	.	TRBV27	.	TRBJ2-3
CASSQSPPRGENNEQFF	TGTGCCAGCAGCCAAAGCCCACCCAGGGGGGAGAACAATGAGCAGTTCTTC	few	TRBV3-1/TRBV3-2	.	TRBJ2-1
CASSPGTGVRSNQPQHF	TGTGCCAGCAGCCCAGGGACAGGGGTCCGGAGCAATCAGCCCCAGCATTTT	few	TRBV7-9	TRBD1	TRBJ1-5
CATSRDRGSEQYF	TGTGCCACCAGCAGAGATCGGGGGAGCGAGCAGTACTTC	.	TRBV15	.	TRBJ2-7
CAWSVWQGATGYTF	TGTGCCTGGAGTGTATGGCAGGGGGCCACTGGCTACACCTTC	.	TRBV30	TRBD1	TRBJ1-2
CASSLARRGDTQYF	TGTGCCAGCAGCTTAGCGAGACGGGGAGATACGCAGTATTTT	.	TRBV7-2	.	TRBJ2-3
CASSTMGTPVNEKLFF	TGTGCCAGTAGTACCATGGGGACACCGGTTAATGAAAAACTGTTTTTT	.	TRBV19	.	TRBJ1-4
CASSLRPGTGENGYTF	TGCGCCAGCAGCCTCCGGCCCGGGACAGGGGAGAATGGCTACACCTTC	.	TRBV4-3	TRBD1	TRBJ1-2
CAIRAGTSAFGEQYF	TGTGCCATCAGGGCCGGGACTAGCGCCTTCGGAGAGCAGTACTTC	.	TRBV10-3	TRBD2	TRBJ2-7
CASSSASATSTDTQYF	TGCGCCAGCAGCTCCGCCTCCGCGACTAGCACAGATACGCAGTATTTT	.	TRBV5-1	.	TRBJ2-3
CASSPRVSSYNEQFF	TGTGCCAGCAGCCCGCGGGTTAGCTCCTACAATGAGCAGTTCTTC	.	TRBV7-3	.	TRBJ2-1
CASSAAGDRLNGYTF	TGTGCCAGCAGTGCGGCCGGGGACAGGCTAAATGGCTACACCTTC	.	TRBV27	TRBD1	TRBJ1-2
CASSQFARGPYEQYF	TGTGCCAGCAGCCAGTTCGCGCGGGGACCCTACGAGCAGTACTTC	.	TRBV7-6	.	TRBJ2-7
CASSLSGGDRVYEQYF	TGTGCCAGCAGCTTATCTGGGGGAGACAGGGTCTACGAGCAGTACTTC	.	TRBV13	TRBD1	TRBJ2-7